The next 5 T cell receptor beta chains were all read from a single sample in a study of CD8+ T cells in alopecia areata. The treatment was: oral pan-JAK inhibitor, 5-10 mg twice daily. In each case, RNA was isolated and then reverse transcribed into cDNA as the sequencing template. Sequencing used immunoSEQ multiplex PCR; TCRdb keeps in-frame clones, though not all of them. The sample records 90,000 to 150,000 clones, approximately 53% being singletons. The specimen comprised CD4+ T cells sorted from blood, sampled at week 4, from a patient treated with tofacitinib. Every receptor here comes from a human donor with alopecia areata.

V usage is TRBV5-1 and J usage is TRBJ1-1, with D uncertain. Per germline, CDR1 SGHRS and CDR2 YFSETQ. The CDR3 spans 13 residues. V was cut by 4 bases and J by 7 bases, with 14 bases left in between. The CDR3 nucleotides read TGCGCCAGCAGCCCATCGGGCGCGCGTGAAGCTTTCTTT. Residues: CASSPSGAREAFF.

This clone has just a few counts. The gene calls are TRBV4-2 and TRBJ2-3; 13 nucleotides align to TRBD2. Germline CDR1 and CDR2: LGHNA and YNFKEQ. The CDR3 runs to 16 residues. Trimming removed 4 bases from V and 4 bases from J; junction bases left unmatched: 5. CDR3 region: CASSLGTSGEADTQYF. CDR3 sequence (DNA): TGTGCCAGCAGCCTAGGGACTAGCGGGGAAGCAGATACGCAGTATTTT.

This chain's CDR3 is CASSHDRAYRNTGELFF. The CDR3, as DNA: TGCGCCAGCAGCCATGACCGGGCCTACAGGAACACCGGGGAGCTGTTTTTT. The rearrangement joins TRBV4-1 to TRBJ2-2; D unresolved. The V and J ends lost 3 bases and 1 base respectively, with 15 bases between them. CDR1 MGHRA and CDR2 YSYEKL come from the germline V gene. The CDR3 is 17 amino acids.

The chain is built from TRBV7-2 and TRBJ1-1, with 7 bases that match TRBD1. CDR1 and CDR2 (germline): SGHTA, FQGNSA. After removal of 5 bases from V and 4 bases from J, the junction contained 7 bases not matched to a gene. The CDR3 contains 14 residues. CDR3 sequence (DNA): TGTGCCAGCAGCGCCCAGACAGGGTTCACTGAAGCTTTCTTT. Translated: CASSAQTGFTEAFF.

The rearrangement links TRBV30 to TRBJ2-5; D is unresolved. This CDR3 region has 14 residues. From germline, CDR1 is GTSNPN and CDR2 SVGIG (reference sequence). V was trimmed by 1 base and J by 7 bases, leaving 16 bases between them. CDR3 residues: CAWSANNPRATQYF. The CDR3 region has the DNA TGTGCCTGGAGTGCAAATAACCCTCGCGCGACCCAGTACTTC.